This T cell receptor beta chain was sequenced during a study of Ad26.COV2.S vaccination and SARS-CoV-2 variants (dated by TCRdb to 2020 to 2022). In the study overall: Vaccine-arm donors were drawn from COV1001, a multicentre, randomized, double-blind, placebo-controlled phase I-IIa trial of Ad26.COV2.S in healthy adults. Ad26.COV2.S was given intramuscularly at 5x10^10 or 1x10^11 viral particles, as a single shot or as two shots 56 days apart. Sequencing of the TCRbeta repertoire served to evaluate the specificity and breadth of SARS-CoV-2-reactive T cell receptors following Ad26.COV2.S vaccination. A total of 32 samples were included in the TCR-sequenced set, comprising roughly 20 Ad26.COV2.S vaccine recipients, 5 placebo recipients and 8 SARS-CoV-2 convalescent individuals. Trial participants were randomized into five groups of five: low-dose or high-dose Ad26.COV2.S given once or twice, or placebo on both occasions. Throughout the experiments and outcome assessment, investigators stayed blinded to trial group allocation. Beyond this particular receptor, the publication reports: Non-spike TCR breadth was comparable between vaccine and placebo recipients, consistent with the vaccine containing only spike. It was noted by the authors that total T cell responses may have been underestimated by the TCR breadth and depth analyses. The study was not powered to compare responses between vaccine doses or regimens. After vaccination, spike-specific CD8+ and CD4+ T cell responses were reported to show substantial breadth. Compared with placebo recipients, Ad26.COV2.S recipients showed higher spike-specific TCR breadth (P = 0.0014).

CDR1 and CDR2 are read off the germline V gene (reference sequence) as LGHDT and YNNKEL. The V end gives up 6 bases and the J end 4 bases, leaving 15 bases in the junction not matched to a gene. From cysteine to phenylalanine, the CDR3 is 17 amino acids long. Only the CDR3 region is kept as DNA, spanning 51 bases read in frame from base 1. The immunoSEQ Assay was the method used to sequence TCRbeta CDR3 regions. After extraction, genomic DNA underwent amplification by bias-controlled multiplex PCR, followed by high-throughput sequencing. Processing in the source paper ran as follows. To quantify the absolute abundance of each unique TCRbeta CDR3 region, sequences were collapsed and filtered. T cell fraction was estimated by normalizing TCRbeta template counts to usable DNA, with usable DNA measured through amplification of reference genes found in all nucleated cells. Repertoire TCRs were annotated as SARS-CoV-2-specific by exact matching of V gene, CDR3 amino acid sequence and J gene to a known reactive TCR set. The reference SARS-CoV-2 TCR set was obtained from MIRA and was filtered for enrichment in COVID-19-positive ImmuneCODE repertoires, whereby public or cross-reactive TCRs were removed. Using the MIRA antigens, annotated TCRs were further analysed by specific ORF or by position within an ORF. Breadth was defined as the number of annotated unique rearrangements divided by the total number of unique productive rearrangements, and depth was defined as the summed frequency of the annotated unique rearrangements. TCR breadth was compared between groups using two-sided Wilcoxon rank-sum tests. TCRdb mirrors the immuneACCESS table, restricted to in-frame sequences. Some clones are absent from its copies; in checked studies, under half trace to an unresolved V gene, and the reason for the others is unknown. The DNA was the basis for D and trimming; V, J and clone size are from that table. This sample lists hundreds of thousands of clones; 90% were detected once. Together, the top ten hold 9.5% to 15% of the sample.

Notes on this clone: The antigen it recognizes is unknown. No base quality values were provided; no much bigger clone lies one nucleotide off.

The treatment or condition label for this specimen denotes: around 19 received Ad26.COV2.S at low or high dose, single or two shots; about 5 received placebo; per-sample allocation not given. For vaccine and placebo recipients, repertoires were sequenced using samples collected on day 63 after the first injection. Cohort 1b enrolled 25 or so adults aged 18-55 years at a single site in Boston, USA, between 29 July and 7 August 2020. Ad26.COV2.S was a replication-incompetent adenovirus type 26 vector expressing a prefusion-stabilized SARS-CoV-2 spike protein from the original Wuhan strain. The chain joins TRBV3-1 (or the pseudogene TRBV3-2) to TRBJ2-1; 7 bases in the middle match TRBD2. This specimen was peripheral blood, taken in a trial of Ad26.COV2.S vaccine versus placebo. The sequence came from a person aged 18 to 65 who received the Ad26.COV2.S COVID-19 vaccine or a placebo. The base sequence is TGTGCCAGCAGGCCAAAAGGCGGGAGCTATGGGTACAATGAGCAGTTCTTC. Protein translation: CASRPKGGSYGYNEQFF.